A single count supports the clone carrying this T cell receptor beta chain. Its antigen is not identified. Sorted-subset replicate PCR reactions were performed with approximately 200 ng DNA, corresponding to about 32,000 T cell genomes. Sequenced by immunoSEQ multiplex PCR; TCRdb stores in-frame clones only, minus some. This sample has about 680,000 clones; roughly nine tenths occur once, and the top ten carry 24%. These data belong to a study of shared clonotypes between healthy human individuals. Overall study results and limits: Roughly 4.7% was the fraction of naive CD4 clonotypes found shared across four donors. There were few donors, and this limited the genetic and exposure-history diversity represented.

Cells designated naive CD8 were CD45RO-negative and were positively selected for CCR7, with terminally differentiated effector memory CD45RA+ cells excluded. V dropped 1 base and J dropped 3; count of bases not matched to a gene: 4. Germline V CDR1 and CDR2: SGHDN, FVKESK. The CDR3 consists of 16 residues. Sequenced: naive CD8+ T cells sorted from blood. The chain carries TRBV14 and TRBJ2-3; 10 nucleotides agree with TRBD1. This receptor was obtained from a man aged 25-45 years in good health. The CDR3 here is CASSQGDRGPTDTQYF. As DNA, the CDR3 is TGTGCCAGCAGCCAAGGAGACAGGGGGCCGACAGATACGCAGTATTTT.